This record looks at one T cell receptor (beta chain) sequence and its context. As yet, its antigen is unknown. This specimen comes from a study of T cells in Graves' hyperthyroidism and ophthalmopathy. Whole-study results and caveats: Ophthalmopathy prediction by the model preceded onset by a median about 6 months.

Lactation, pregnancy, other autoimmune disease or uncontrolled infection excluded patients. Amplified TCR beta CDR3 regions derived from RNA transcripts. During a first-round RT-PCR of the TCR CDR3, the HTBI primer set was used. TCRdb used MiXCR to reprocess the multiplex PCR reads, holding one entry per CDR3 protein. The sample carries fewer than 500,000 distinct CDR3 sequences, approximately 15% recorded once. Sequencing input: blood. The TCR was taken from a man aged 30-40 years with Graves' hyperthyroidism that later progressed to Graves' ophthalmopathy.

CDR3 loop: CASTRVSGSNEKLFF. In nucleotides, the CDR3 is TGTGCCAGCACCCGCGTCTCCGGATCTAATGAAAAACTGTTTTTT. V and J are TRBV2 and TRBJ1-4; D not certain. This CDR3 contains 15 residues. Germline-derived CDR1 and CDR2 are SNHLY and FYNNEI. The V end was cut by 7 bases, the J end by 3 bases, with 15 bases between.